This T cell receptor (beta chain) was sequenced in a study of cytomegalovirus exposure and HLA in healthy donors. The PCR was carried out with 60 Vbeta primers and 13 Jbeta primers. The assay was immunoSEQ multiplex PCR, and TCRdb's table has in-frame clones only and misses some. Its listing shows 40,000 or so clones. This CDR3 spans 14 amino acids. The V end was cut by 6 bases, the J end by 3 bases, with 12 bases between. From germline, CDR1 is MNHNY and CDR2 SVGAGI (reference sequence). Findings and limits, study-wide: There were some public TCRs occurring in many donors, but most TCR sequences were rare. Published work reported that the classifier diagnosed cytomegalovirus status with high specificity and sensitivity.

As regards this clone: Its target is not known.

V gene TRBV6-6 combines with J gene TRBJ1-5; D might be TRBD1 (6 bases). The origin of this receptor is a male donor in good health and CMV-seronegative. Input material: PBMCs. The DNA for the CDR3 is TGTGCCAGCAGACCCGGACAGAACAATCAGCCCCAGCATTTT. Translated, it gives CASRPGQNNQPQHF.